Below, 18 T cell receptor beta chains from the same sample are listed, as sequenced in a study of blood T cell repertoires in COVID-19. Some clones are missing from TCRdb's copy, which holds only in-frame ones; the method was immunoSEQ multiplex PCR. The sample shows fewer than 250,000 clones, around four fifths of them seen only once. Material for sequencing was peripheral blood. These receptors all come from a man in his sixties with COVID-19, enrolled during active disease.

This clone was recorded once. V usage is TRBV19 and J usage is TRBJ1-5; D possibly corresponds to TRBD1 (6 bases). The germline CDR1 and CDR2 sequences are LNHDA and SQIVND (reference sequence). Trimming took off 11 bases at V and 0 bases at J, with 11 bases between the two ends. The CDR3 runs to 13 residues. The CDR3 is CAAGQNSNQPQHF. In nucleotides, the CDR3 is TGTGCCGCCGGACAGAATAGCAATCAGCCCCAGCATTTT.

This clone was seen once. The V call is TRBV11-2, the J call TRBJ2-1, with TRBD2 identical over 7 bases. Germline loops: CDR1 SGHAT, CDR2 FQNNGV. CDR3 length equals 14 residues. J was trimmed by 6 bases and V by 3 bases; bases with no gene match: 5. CDR3 DNA: TGTGCCAGCAGCTTGTCGGGACTACTCAATGAGCAGTTCTTC. Translated, it gives CASSLSGLLNEQFF.

J is TRBJ1-1 and V is TRBV14, with a weak D call TRBD1 (5 bases). This CDR3 is 15 amino acids long. Looked up from germline, CDR1 is SGHDN and CDR2 is FVKESK. The V and J ends lost 2 bases and 1 base respectively, with 11 bases between them. DNA of the CDR3: TGTGCCAGCAGCCAACCTCGAACAGGGAACACTGAAGCTTTCTTT. Its translation is CASSQPRTGNTEAFF.

V and J are TRBV6-5 and TRBJ1-5; the match to TRBD1 covers 9 bases. The CDR3 extends over 15 amino acids. Germline lookup yields CDR1 MNHEY and CDR2 SVGAGI. Trimming took 7 bases from V and 4 from J; bases not matched to a gene: 8. CDR3 amino acids: CASTATGQGNQPQHF. CDR3 nucleotides: TGTGCCAGCACTGCTACGGGACAGGGAAATCAGCCCCAGCATTTT.

The sample holds one count of this clone. The chain employs TRBV27 and TRBJ2-2; 10 nucleotides line up with TRBD2. The CDR3 covers 20 residues. Germline V CDR1 and CDR2: MNHEY, SMNVEV (reference sequence). J was trimmed by 0 bases and V by 3 bases; bases with no gene match: 13. CDR3 DNA: TGTGCCAGCAGTTTCCTCCGTCTAGCTAGCGGGAGCCCGAACACCGGGGAGCTGTTTTTT. Encoded protein: CASSFLRLASGSPNTGELFF.

This clone was seen repeatedly, ten times or more. The chain recombines TRBV4-3 with TRBJ1-6; TRBD1 aligns across 7 bases. CDR3 length equals 15 residues. After removal of 6 bases from V and 7 bases from J, the junction contained 9 bases not matched to a gene. Germline CDR1 reads LGHNA; CDR2 reads YSLEER. In DNA form, the CDR3 reads TGCGCCAGCAGTCACAGGGGAAGGAAGAATTCACCCCTCCACTTT. Protein sequence: CASSHRGRKNSPLHF.

The chain has TRBV12-3 or TRBV12-4 and TRBJ2-7; perhaps TRBD2 as D (6 bases). V was pared by 6 bases and J by 6 bases, with 12 bases between. The CDR3 is 12 residues long. The DNA for the CDR3 is TGTGCCAGCAGGGAACGGGAGTTCGAGCAGTACTTC. Translated: CASREREFEQYF.

The rearrangement uses TRBV3-1 (or the pseudogene TRBV3-2) and TRBJ1-6; D remains unclear. Germline V gene lookup returns CDR1 LGHDT and CDR2 YNNKEL (reference sequence). Trimming cost V 4 bases and J 2 bases, with 12 bases left between them. The CDR3 has 16 amino acids. DNA of the CDR3: TGTGCCAGCAGCCGAAAAGGAGGAACCTATAATTCACCCCTCCACTTT. It yields the protein CASSRKGGTYNSPLHF.

This clone has only one observation. J is TRBJ2-6 and V is TRBV3-1 (or the pseudogene TRBV3-2); D may be TRBD2 (7 bases). Germline-derived CDR1 and CDR2 are LGHDT and YNNKEL (reference sequence). Deletions cut 4 bases from V and 2 bases from J, with 18 bases between. The length of the CDR3 is 18 residues. CDR3 region: CASSLSTTGRAGANVLTF. CDR3 sequence (DNA): TGTGCCAGCAGCCTTTCCACAACAGGGAGGGCTGGGGCCAACGTCCTGACTTTC.

The genes are TRBV28 and TRBJ1-5; possible D gene TRBD1, 5 bases. Trimming removed 3 bases at V and 6 bases at J, with 12 bases between. The CDR3 consists of 14 residues. Germline-derived CDR1 and CDR2 are MDHEN and SYDVKM. This chain's CDR3 is CASSFEDGGQPQHF. The CDR3 DNA follows: TGTGCCAGCAGTTTTGAGGACGGGGGTCAGCCCCAGCATTTT.

This clone was counted a single time. This chain connects TRBV6-2 or TRBV6-3 to TRBJ2-7; possibly TRBD1 for D (7 bases). The ends were cut back, 0 bases at V and 4 bases at J, with 16 bases in the middle. The CDR3 runs to 16 residues. Germline lookup yields CDR1 MNHEY and CDR2 SVGEGT. The CDR3 coding sequence is TGTGCCAGCAGTTACTCCGGAGGGGGCCCCTCGTACGAGCAGTACTTC. Its translation: CASSYSGGGPSYEQYF.

The chain uses TRBV12-3 or TRBV12-4 and TRBJ2-3; D is possibly TRBD2 (5 bases). Trimming stripped 4 bases from V and 5 bases from J, with 7 bases between. This CDR3 comprises 12 residues. The CDR3 is CASSSGEDTQYF. The CDR3 DNA is TGTGCCAGCAGTTCCGGGGAAGATACGCAGTATTTT.

The chain links TRBV4-3 to TRBJ1-2; the D is unclear. The CDR3 sequence is 15 residues long. V lost 0 bases, J lost 8 bases, and 16 bases lay in between. CDR1 LGHNA and CDR2 YSLEER come from the germline V gene. The CDR3 DNA reads TGCGCCAGCAGCCAAGAAAGAACTCAAAGTCGGGGCTACACCTTC. This encodes CASSQERTQSRGYTF.

Worth noting for this clone: Within the sample, other DNA sequences also encode this same CDR3. The chain carries TRBV5-1 and TRBJ1-3; D remains unclear. This CDR3 spans 16 amino acids. Germline loops: CDR1 SGHRS, CDR2 YFSETQ. V was shortened by 0 bases and J by 0 bases, with 10 bases between the two germline ends. The DNA of the CDR3 is TGCGCCAGCAGCTTGGGGCAGTTCAGCTCTGGAAACACCATATATTTT. Translated, it gives CASSLGQFSSGNTIYF.

The chain employs TRBV27 and TRBJ1-2; 9 nucleotides align to TRBD1. V shed 6 bases and J 4 bases; nucleotides not matched to a gene: 12. The CDR3 loop spans 16 amino acids. Germline loops: CDR1 MNHEY, CDR2 SMNVEV (reference sequence). CDR3 protein: CASSPNYRDRVYGYTF. The CDR3 region has the DNA TGTGCCAGCAGCCCAAACTACCGGGACAGGGTCTATGGCTACACCTTC.

This chain joins TRBV9 and TRBJ2-3; the match to TRBD2 covers 12 bases. The CDR3 totals 16 residues. Losses at the gene ends were 3 bases for V and 5 bases for J; bases not matched to a gene: 7. Germline V lookup: CDR1 SGDLS, CDR2 YYNGEE. The CDR3, as DNA: TGTGCCAGCAGCGCCTCTAGCGGGAGGGCCGGAGATACGCAGTATTTT. As protein: CASSASSGRAGDTQYF.

This clone was counted only a few times. The rearrangement uses TRBV9 and TRBJ2-3, with TRBD1 matching over 11 bases. Trimming removed 4 bases from V and 2 bases from J; junction bases left unmatched: 21. Per the germline V gene, CDR1 is SGDLS and CDR2 is YYNGEE. The CDR3 totals 21 residues. The CDR3 sequence is CASSLTYGQGATSRNTDTQYF. The DNA for the CDR3 is TGTGCCAGCAGCCTTACTTACGGACAGGGGGCGACGAGCCGCAACACAGATACGCAGTATTTT.

This chain uses TRBV29-1 with TRBJ2-3; D may be TRBD2 (6 bases). This CDR3 comprises 12 residues. V was shortened by 7 bases and J by 1 base, with 9 bases between the two germline ends. Germline CDR1 is SQVTM and CDR2 is ANQGSEA. CDR3 amino acids: CSGERGTDTQYF. CDR3 sequence (DNA): TGCAGCGGCGAGCGGGGCACAGATACGCAGTATTTT.